Listed below are T cell receptor beta chains from one sample, sequenced in a study of T-cell memory formation after mild COVID-19. One entry per CDR3 protein results from TCRdb running MiXCR on the 5' RACE reads. The table shows around 530,000 distinct CDR3 sequences, with about a fifth occurring only once. The source material was PBMCs or a T cell subset sorted from them (not recorded which). These receptors originate from an adult woman who had mild COVID-19 (a few samples of this study predate the infection). Cell type and time point are not known. CDR3s include the opening cysteine and the closing phenylalanine or tryptophan. The order of the fields is D gene, J gene, V gene, clone size, CDR3 DNA, CDR3 protein. A D gene is named only where the DNA matches it firmly. Clone size is shown for a subset of rows, as once, few, many or a class of expanded clone.

d_call: .; j_call: TRBJ2-2; v_call: TRBV4-1; clone_size: few; cdr3_nt: TGCGCCAGCAGCCAAGGAACAGCCACCACCGGGGAGCTGTTTTTT; cdr3_aa: CASSQGTATTGELFF
d_call: .; j_call: TRBJ1-2; v_call: TRBV5-4; clone_size: many; cdr3_nt: TGTGCCAGCAGCTTGGGCCAGGGAGGGAATGGCTACACCTTC; cdr3_aa: CASSLGQGGNGYTF
d_call: .; j_call: TRBJ2-1; v_call: TRBV7-6; clone_size: few; cdr3_nt: TGTGCCAGCAGCTTAAATGGGGGCGGGAGACTGGACAATGAGCAGTTCTTC; cdr3_aa: CASSLNGGGRLDNEQFF
d_call: TRBD2; j_call: TRBJ2-3; v_call: TRBV20-1; clone_size: few; cdr3_nt: TGCAGTGCCTCCCCCCTAAGCGGGAGGGCCGACGATACGCAGTATTTT; cdr3_aa: CSASPLSGRADDTQYF
d_call: TRBD2; j_call: TRBJ2-2; v_call: TRBV4-3; clone_size: .; cdr3_nt: TGCGCCAGCAGTGACCTAGCGGGAGGTAGGGCCGGGGAGCTGTTTTTT; cdr3_aa: CASSDLAGGRAGELFF
d_call: TRBD2; j_call: TRBJ2-1; v_call: TRBV18; clone_size: .; cdr3_nt: TGTGCCAGCTCACCGCCCTCCGGCGGGGGGACCTACAATGAGCAGTTCTTC; cdr3_aa: CASSPPSGGGTYNEQFF
d_call: .; j_call: TRBJ2-3; v_call: TRBV24-1; clone_size: few; cdr3_nt: TGTGCCACCAGTGACCCGGGGCTACGCACAGATACGCAGTATTTT; cdr3_aa: CATSDPGLRTDTQYF
d_call: TRBD1; j_call: TRBJ2-7; v_call: TRBV7-9; clone_size: few; cdr3_nt: TGTGCCAGCAGCTTAAGCGGACAGGTTTTGGGCGAGCAGTACTTC; cdr3_aa: CASSLSGQVLGEQYF
d_call: .; j_call: TRBJ2-7; v_call: TRBV4-1; clone_size: .; cdr3_nt: TGCGCCAGCAGCCAAGTTGGGACATTATCCTACGAGCAGTACTTC; cdr3_aa: CASSQVGTLSYEQYF
d_call: TRBD1; j_call: TRBJ2-3; v_call: TRBV29-1; clone_size: .; cdr3_nt: TGCAGCGTTGATGTTACAGGGGGGTCAGATACGCAGTATTTT; cdr3_aa: CSVDVTGGSDTQYF
d_call: .; j_call: TRBJ2-1; v_call: TRBV7-2; clone_size: .; cdr3_nt: TGTGCCAGCAGCCGGGTGGGTCATGAGCAGTTCTTC; cdr3_aa: CASSRVGHEQFF
d_call: .; j_call: TRBJ1-5; v_call: TRBV4-1; clone_size: .; cdr3_nt: TGCGCCAGCAGCCCTTCCTTTGTAGTCGGAAAAGGTCCCCCCTATCAGCCCCAGCATTTT; cdr3_aa: CASSPSFVVGKGPPYQPQHF
d_call: .; j_call: TRBJ2-3; v_call: TRBV7-3; clone_size: .; cdr3_nt: TGTGCCAGCAGCCCTACGCTAACTAGTTTCGCAGATACGCAGTATTTT; cdr3_aa: CASSPTLTSFADTQYF
d_call: .; j_call: TRBJ2-2; v_call: TRBV5-1; clone_size: many; cdr3_nt: TGCGCCAGCAGCTACAACGCGGGCAGGGAGCTGTTTTTT; cdr3_aa: CASSYNAGRELFF
d_call: .; j_call: TRBJ2-3; v_call: TRBV5-5; clone_size: .; cdr3_nt: TGTGCCAGCAGCGCGGGACTCCTTATGGATACGCAGTATTTT; cdr3_aa: CASSAGLLMDTQYF
d_call: .; j_call: TRBJ2-5; v_call: TRBV7-3; clone_size: .; cdr3_nt: TGTGCCAGCAGCCGACGGGTCCAAGAGACCCAGTACTTC; cdr3_aa: CASSRRVQETQYF
d_call: .; j_call: TRBJ1-1; v_call: TRBV7-2; clone_size: few; cdr3_nt: TGTGCCAGCAGCTTAGGGGGAGGCACTTCAGCTTTCTTT; cdr3_aa: CASSLGGGTSAFF
d_call: TRBD2; j_call: TRBJ2-3; v_call: TRBV7-9; clone_size: .; cdr3_nt: TGTGCCAGCAGCTTCACTAGCGGGGGCAGAGATACGCAGTATTTT; cdr3_aa: CASSFTSGGRDTQYF
d_call: .; j_call: TRBJ2-3; v_call: TRBV7-9; clone_size: few; cdr3_nt: TGTGCCAGCAGCCTGGCCCGGGTTACTAGCACAGATACGCAGTATTTT; cdr3_aa: CASSLARVTSTDTQYF
d_call: TRBD2; j_call: TRBJ2-1; v_call: TRBV5-1; clone_size: .; cdr3_nt: TGCGCCAGCAGCTTGGCCGCGGGAGGGATCAATGAGCAGTTCTTC; cdr3_aa: CASSLAAGGINEQFF
d_call: .; j_call: TRBJ2-1; v_call: TRBV7-7; clone_size: few; cdr3_nt: TGTGCCAGCAGCCTCGACAGTGTGAATGAGCAGTTCTTC; cdr3_aa: CASSLDSVNEQFF
d_call: .; j_call: TRBJ2-6; v_call: TRBV2; clone_size: .; cdr3_nt: TGTGCCAGCAGCACAGGACCGCCCTCTGGGGCCAACGTCCTGACTTTC; cdr3_aa: CASSTGPPSGANVLTF
d_call: .; j_call: TRBJ2-5; v_call: TRBV6-1; clone_size: .; cdr3_nt: TGTGCCAGCACACTGAGGGTGGCTGTCCAAGAGACCCAGTACTTC; cdr3_aa: CASTLRVAVQETQYF
d_call: TRBD1; j_call: TRBJ1-1; v_call: TRBV18; clone_size: .; cdr3_nt: TGTGCCAGCTCACATCCTCAACCCCTCACAGGGGGCACTGAAGCTTTCTTT; cdr3_aa: CASSHPQPLTGGTEAFF
d_call: TRBD1; j_call: TRBJ2-3; v_call: TRBV4-2; clone_size: .; cdr3_nt: TGTGCCAGCAGCCAAGAGAAGACAGGGCGCACAGATACGCAGTATTTT; cdr3_aa: CASSQEKTGRTDTQYF
d_call: .; j_call: TRBJ1-1; v_call: TRBV18; clone_size: .; cdr3_nt: TGTGCCAGCTCACCACCGGCGGGGATGGGGGCTTTCTTT; cdr3_aa: CASSPPAGMGAFF
d_call: .; j_call: TRBJ2-1; v_call: TRBV15; clone_size: few; cdr3_nt: TGTGCCACCAGCACTAGGGGGACTCCAAGCTACAATGAGCAGTTCTTC; cdr3_aa: CATSTRGTPSYNEQFF
d_call: .; j_call: TRBJ2-2; v_call: TRBV12-3/TRBV12-4; clone_size: few; cdr3_nt: TGTGCCAGCTCGGGAGACGCGAACACCGGGGAGCTGTTTTTT; cdr3_aa: CASSGDANTGELFF
d_call: .; j_call: TRBJ2-2; v_call: TRBV7-7; clone_size: few; cdr3_nt: TGTGCCAGCAGCTTAGCGGGTGTCGGGACCGGGGAGCTGTTTTTT; cdr3_aa: CASSLAGVGTGELFF
d_call: TRBD1; j_call: TRBJ1-4; v_call: TRBV7-9; clone_size: .; cdr3_nt: TGTGCCAGCAGCTTACCGACGACAGGGTCGGAGGAAAAACTGTTTTTT; cdr3_aa: CASSLPTTGSEEKLFF
d_call: .; j_call: TRBJ2-1; v_call: TRBV9; clone_size: .; cdr3_nt: TGTGCCAGCAGCGTATTAGGGGTTTCCAACAATGAGCAGTTCTTC; cdr3_aa: CASSVLGVSNNEQFF
d_call: .; j_call: TRBJ1-3; v_call: TRBV10-3; clone_size: few; cdr3_nt: TGTGCCATCAGTGGCCAGGAAGGGACTGGAAACACCATATATTTT; cdr3_aa: CAISGQEGTGNTIYF
d_call: .; j_call: TRBJ2-4; v_call: TRBV5-1; clone_size: .; cdr3_nt: TGCGCCAGCAGCCCGGTGGAGGGCGGGACCCAAATTCAGTACTTC; cdr3_aa: CASSPVEGGTQIQYF